Listed below are T cell receptor beta chains from one sample, sequenced in a study of identical twins. TCRdb analysed the 5' RACE reads with MiXCR anew, one entry per CDR3 protein. The table includes some 1,700,000 distinct CDR3 sequences, roughly a third detected once. The sequenced sample was cord blood. Every receptor here comes from a newborn girl in good health. CDR3s include the opening cysteine and the closing phenylalanine or tryptophan. Fields, in order: J gene, V gene, D gene, clone size, CDR3 protein, CDR3 DNA. D genes are given only for firm matches. Some rows mark clone size as missing; the rest say once, few, many or name a class of expanded clone.

j_call: TRBJ2-1; v_call: TRBV5-1; d_call: .; clone_size: .; cdr3_aa: CASSLARLSSYNEQFF; cdr3_nt: TGCGCCAGCAGCTTGGCGCGGCTCAGCTCCTACAATGAGCAGTTCTTC
j_call: TRBJ1-1; v_call: TRBV5-1; d_call: .; clone_size: few; cdr3_aa: CASTGEGLGNTEAFF; cdr3_nt: TGCGCCAGCACCGGAGAGGGCTTGGGGAACACTGAAGCTTTCTTT
j_call: TRBJ1-2; v_call: TRBV12-3/TRBV12-4; d_call: TRBD1; clone_size: .; cdr3_aa: CASSSAATDRLYGYTF; cdr3_nt: TGTGCCAGCAGTTCAGCCGCTACGGACAGGCTCTATGGCTACACCTTC
j_call: TRBJ1-5; v_call: TRBV20-1; d_call: TRBD1; clone_size: many; cdr3_aa: CSASGLRRTGASNQPQHF; cdr3_nt: TGCAGTGCTAGTGGTTTACGTCGGACAGGGGCAAGCAATCAGCCCCAGCATTTT
j_call: TRBJ2-4; v_call: TRBV20-1; d_call: TRBD2; clone_size: .; cdr3_aa: CSAPTSEVKLAKNIQYF; cdr3_nt: TGCAGTGCTCCAACTAGCGAAGTTAAACTAGCCAAAAACATTCAGTACTTC
j_call: TRBJ1-1; v_call: TRBV12-3/TRBV12-4; d_call: TRBD1; clone_size: .; cdr3_aa: CASSVVARGTEAFF; cdr3_nt: TGTGCCAGCAGTGTAGTGGCCAGGGGGACTGAAGCTTTCTTT
j_call: TRBJ2-5; v_call: TRBV3-1; d_call: TRBD1; clone_size: .; cdr3_aa: CASSLGQSIETQYF; cdr3_nt: TGTGCCAGCAGCCTGGGACAGTCGATCGAGACCCAGTACTTC
j_call: TRBJ2-3; v_call: TRBV20-1; d_call: TRBD2; clone_size: few; cdr3_aa: CSTTSGSPDTQYF; cdr3_nt: TGCAGCACAACTAGCGGGAGCCCGGATACGCAGTATTTT
j_call: TRBJ2-1; v_call: TRBV5-1; d_call: TRBD2; clone_size: many; cdr3_aa: CASSSGGPNNEQFF; cdr3_nt: TGCGCCAGTTCTAGCGGGGGCCCTAACAATGAGCAGTTCTTC
j_call: TRBJ2-7; v_call: TRBV20-1; d_call: TRBD1; clone_size: many; cdr3_aa: CSANRGDEQYF; cdr3_nt: TGCAGTGCGAACAGGGGGGACGAGCAGTACTTC
j_call: TRBJ2-4; v_call: TRBV14; d_call: TRBD1; clone_size: few; cdr3_aa: CASSQARTGGWAKNIQYF; cdr3_nt: TGTGCCAGCAGCCAAGCCCGGACAGGGGGCTGGGCCAAAAACATTCAGTACTTC
j_call: TRBJ2-1; v_call: TRBV7-2; d_call: TRBD2; clone_size: .; cdr3_aa: CASSLFLAGGLYNEQFF; cdr3_nt: TGTGCCAGCAGCTTATTCCTAGCGGGGGGCCTCTACAATGAGCAGTTCTTC
j_call: TRBJ2-3; v_call: TRBV12-3/TRBV12-4; d_call: TRBD2; clone_size: .; cdr3_aa: CASNRTSGASTDTQYF; cdr3_nt: TGTGCCAGCAATCGGACTAGCGGTGCTAGCACAGATACGCAGTATTTT
j_call: TRBJ2-7; v_call: TRBV14; d_call: .; clone_size: .; cdr3_aa: CASSEGQRVYEQYF; cdr3_nt: TGTGCCAGCAGCGAGGGCCAGCGGGTATACGAGCAGTACTTC
j_call: TRBJ2-5; v_call: TRBV28; d_call: TRBD1; clone_size: .; cdr3_aa: CASSFWDREEETQYF; cdr3_nt: TGTGCCAGCAGTTTCTGGGACAGGGAGGAAGAGACCCAGTACTTC
j_call: TRBJ2-3; v_call: TRBV2; d_call: .; clone_size: many; cdr3_aa: CASSEMAASTDTQYF; cdr3_nt: TGTGCCAGCAGTGAAATGGCCGCAAGCACAGATACGCAGTATTTT
j_call: TRBJ1-1; v_call: TRBV19; d_call: TRBD1; clone_size: few; cdr3_aa: CASSIRTGLGEAFF; cdr3_nt: TGTGCCAGTAGTATACGGACAGGGTTGGGTGAAGCTTTCTTT
j_call: TRBJ2-7; v_call: TRBV7-2; d_call: .; clone_size: few; cdr3_aa: CASSLVGLAGQYF; cdr3_nt: TGTGCCAGCAGCTTAGTCGGGCTAGCCGGGCAGTACTTC
j_call: TRBJ2-1; v_call: TRBV5-1; d_call: TRBD1; clone_size: .; cdr3_aa: CASSLGGTVFHEQFF; cdr3_nt: TGCGCCAGCAGCTTGGGGGGGACAGTTTTCCATGAGCAGTTCTTC
j_call: TRBJ1-6; v_call: TRBV10-3; d_call: .; clone_size: .; cdr3_aa: CAISEFSGSSYNSPLHF; cdr3_nt: TGTGCCATCAGTGAGTTCTCCGGCAGCTCCTATAATTCACCCCTCCACTTT
j_call: TRBJ2-3; v_call: TRBV20-1; d_call: TRBD2; clone_size: .; cdr3_aa: CSARVAGALTDTQYF; cdr3_nt: TGCAGTGCTAGAGTAGCGGGGGCCCTCACAGATACGCAGTATTTT
j_call: TRBJ1-1; v_call: TRBV6-6; d_call: .; clone_size: once; cdr3_aa: CASSREQRGTEAFF; cdr3_nt: TGTGCCAGCAGCCGAGAACAGCGGGGCACTGAAGCTTTCTTT
j_call: TRBJ2-7; v_call: TRBV3-1; d_call: TRBD2; clone_size: .; cdr3_aa: CASSPSGGAYSVEQYF; cdr3_nt: TGTGCCAGCAGTCCTAGCGGGGGGGCCTATTCGGTCGAGCAGTACTTC